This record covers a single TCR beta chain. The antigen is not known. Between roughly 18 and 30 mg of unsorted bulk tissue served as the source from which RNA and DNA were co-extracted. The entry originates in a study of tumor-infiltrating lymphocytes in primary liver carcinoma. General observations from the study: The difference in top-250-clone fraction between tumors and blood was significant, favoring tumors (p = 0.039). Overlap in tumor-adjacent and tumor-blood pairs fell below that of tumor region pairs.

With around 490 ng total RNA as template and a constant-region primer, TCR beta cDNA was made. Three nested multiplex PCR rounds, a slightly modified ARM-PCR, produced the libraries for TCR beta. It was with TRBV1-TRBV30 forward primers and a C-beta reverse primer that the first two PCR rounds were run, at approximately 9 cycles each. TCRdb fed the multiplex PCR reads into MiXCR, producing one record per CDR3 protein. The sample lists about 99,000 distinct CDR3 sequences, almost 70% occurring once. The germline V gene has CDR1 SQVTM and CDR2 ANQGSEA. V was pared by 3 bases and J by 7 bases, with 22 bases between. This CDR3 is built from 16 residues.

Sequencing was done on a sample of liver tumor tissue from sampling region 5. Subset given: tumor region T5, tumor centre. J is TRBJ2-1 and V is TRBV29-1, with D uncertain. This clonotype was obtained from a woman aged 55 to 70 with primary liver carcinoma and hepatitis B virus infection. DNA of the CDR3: TGCAGCGTTGAGGGAACAATAGCTCCCGTGTGGAATGAGCAGTTCTTC. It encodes CSVEGTIAPVWNEQFF.